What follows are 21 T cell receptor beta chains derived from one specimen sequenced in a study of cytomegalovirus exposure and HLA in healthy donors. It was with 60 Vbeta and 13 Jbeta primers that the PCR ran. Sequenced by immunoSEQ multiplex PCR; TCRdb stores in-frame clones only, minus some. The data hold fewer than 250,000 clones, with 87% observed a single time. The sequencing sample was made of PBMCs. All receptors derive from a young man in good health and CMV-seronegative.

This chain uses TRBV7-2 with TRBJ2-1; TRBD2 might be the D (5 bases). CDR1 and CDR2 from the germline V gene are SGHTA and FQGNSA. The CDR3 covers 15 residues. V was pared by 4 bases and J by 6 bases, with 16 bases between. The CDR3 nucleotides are TGTGCCAGCAGCTCCCCGGGGTTCTCAGCCAATGAGCAGTTCTTC. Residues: CASSSPGFSANEQFF.

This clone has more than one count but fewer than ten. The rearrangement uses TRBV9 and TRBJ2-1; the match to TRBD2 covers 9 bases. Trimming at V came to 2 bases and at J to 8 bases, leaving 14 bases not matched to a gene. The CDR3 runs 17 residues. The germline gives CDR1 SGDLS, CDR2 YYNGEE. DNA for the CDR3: TGTGCCAGCAGCGTTTTTAGTAAGGCGGGGGGGCCGGATGAGCAGTTCTTC. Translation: CASSVFSKAGGPDEQFF. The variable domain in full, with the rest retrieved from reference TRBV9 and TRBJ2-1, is DSGVTQTPKHLITATGQRVTLRCSPRSGDLSVYWYQQSLDQGLQFLIQYYNGEERAKGNILERFSAQQFPDLHSELNLSSLELGDSALYFCASSVFSKAGGPDEQFFGPGTRLTVL.

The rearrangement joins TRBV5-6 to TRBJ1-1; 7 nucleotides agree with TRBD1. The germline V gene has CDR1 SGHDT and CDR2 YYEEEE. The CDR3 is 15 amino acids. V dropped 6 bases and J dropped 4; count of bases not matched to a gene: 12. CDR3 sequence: CASNQGVLRSTEAFF. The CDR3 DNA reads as TGTGCCAGCAACCAGGGGGTCCTGAGGTCCACTGAAGCTTTCTTT. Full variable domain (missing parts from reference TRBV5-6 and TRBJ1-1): DAGVTQSPTHLIKTRGQQVTLRCSPKSGHDTVSWYQQALGQGPQFIFQYYEEEERQRGNFPDRFSGHQFPNYSSELNVNALLLGDSALYLCASNQGVLRSTEAFFGQGTRLTVV.

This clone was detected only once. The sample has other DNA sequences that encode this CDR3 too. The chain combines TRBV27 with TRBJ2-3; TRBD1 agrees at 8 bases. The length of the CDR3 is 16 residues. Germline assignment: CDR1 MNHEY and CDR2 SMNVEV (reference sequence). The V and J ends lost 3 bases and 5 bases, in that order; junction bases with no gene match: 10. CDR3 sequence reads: CASSFRRQGLGDTQYF. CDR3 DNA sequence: TGTGCCAGCAGTTTCCGTAGACAGGGGCTAGGAGATACGCAGTATTTT.

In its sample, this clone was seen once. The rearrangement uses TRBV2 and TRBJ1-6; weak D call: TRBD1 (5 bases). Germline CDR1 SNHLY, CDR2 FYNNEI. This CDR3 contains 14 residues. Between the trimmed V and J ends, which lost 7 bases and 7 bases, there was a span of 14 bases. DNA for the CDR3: TGTGCCAGCATCTCGGAGTGGGGCAATTCACCCCTCCACTTT. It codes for CASISEWGNSPLHF.

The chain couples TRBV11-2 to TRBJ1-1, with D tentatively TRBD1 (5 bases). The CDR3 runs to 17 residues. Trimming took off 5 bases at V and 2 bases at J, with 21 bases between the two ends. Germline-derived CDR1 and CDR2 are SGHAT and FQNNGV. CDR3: CASSHPPSAGVNTEAFF. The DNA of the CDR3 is TGTGCCAGCAGCCACCCCCCATCGGCGGGGGTCAACACTGAAGCTTTCTTT.

The CDR3: CASGQGQGPFNEQFF. The CDR3, as DNA: TGTGCTAGTGGCCAGGGACAAGGACCTTTCAATGAGCAGTTCTTC. The J gene is TRBJ2-1, the V gene TRBV12-5; D is perhaps TRBD1 (6 bases). The CDR3 has 15 amino acids. Trimming pared 6 bases from V and 6 bases from J, leaving 18 bases between. Germline lookup yields CDR1 LGHNT and CDR2 FRNRAP.

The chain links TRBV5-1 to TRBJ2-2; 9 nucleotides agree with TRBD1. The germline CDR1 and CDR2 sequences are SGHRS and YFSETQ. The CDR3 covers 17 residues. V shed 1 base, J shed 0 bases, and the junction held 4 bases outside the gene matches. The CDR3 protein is CASSLPWDRANTGELFF. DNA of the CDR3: TGCGCCAGCAGCTTGCCCTGGGACAGGGCGAACACCGGGGAGCTGTTTTTT. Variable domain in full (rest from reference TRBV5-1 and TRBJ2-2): KAGVTQTPRYLIKTRGQQVTLSCSPISGHRSVSWYQQTPGQGLQFLFEYFSETQRNKGNFPGRFSGRQFSNSRSEMNVSTLELGDSALYLCASSLPWDRANTGELFFGEGSRLTVL.

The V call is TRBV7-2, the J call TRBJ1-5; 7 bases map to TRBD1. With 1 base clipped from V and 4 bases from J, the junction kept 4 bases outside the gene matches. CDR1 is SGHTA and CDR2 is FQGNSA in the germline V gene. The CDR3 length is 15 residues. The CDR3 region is CASSLVARGNQPQHF. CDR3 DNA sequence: TGTGCCAGCAGCTTAGTAGCCAGGGGGAATCAGCCCCAGCATTTT.

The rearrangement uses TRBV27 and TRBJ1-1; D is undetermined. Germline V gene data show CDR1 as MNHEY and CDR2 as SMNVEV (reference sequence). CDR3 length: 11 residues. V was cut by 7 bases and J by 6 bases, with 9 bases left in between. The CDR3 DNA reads TGTGCCAGCATCGGTAACGCTGAAGCTTTCTTT. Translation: CASIGNAEAFF.

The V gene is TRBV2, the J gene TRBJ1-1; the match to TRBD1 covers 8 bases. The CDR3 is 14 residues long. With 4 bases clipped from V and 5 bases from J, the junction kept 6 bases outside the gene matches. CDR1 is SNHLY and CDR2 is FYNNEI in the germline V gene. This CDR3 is CASSVSRGRTEAFF. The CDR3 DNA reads TGTGCCAGCAGTGTTAGCAGGGGGCGTACTGAAGCTTTCTTT.

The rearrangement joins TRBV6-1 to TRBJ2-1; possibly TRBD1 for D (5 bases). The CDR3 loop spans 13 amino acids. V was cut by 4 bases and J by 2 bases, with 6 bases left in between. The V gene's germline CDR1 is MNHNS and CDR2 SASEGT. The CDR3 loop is CASSGQPYNEQFF. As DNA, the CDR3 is TGTGCCAGCAGTGGACAGCCCTACAATGAGCAGTTCTTC.

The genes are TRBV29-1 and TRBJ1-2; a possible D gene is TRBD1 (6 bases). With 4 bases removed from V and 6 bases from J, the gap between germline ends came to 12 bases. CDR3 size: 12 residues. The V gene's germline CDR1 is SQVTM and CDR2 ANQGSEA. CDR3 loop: CSVGSRGDGYTF. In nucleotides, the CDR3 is TGCAGCGTTGGCTCCAGGGGCGATGGCTACACCTTC.

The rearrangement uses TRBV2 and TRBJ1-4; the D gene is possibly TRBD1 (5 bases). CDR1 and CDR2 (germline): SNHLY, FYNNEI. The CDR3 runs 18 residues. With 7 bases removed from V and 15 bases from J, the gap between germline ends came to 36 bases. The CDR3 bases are TGTGCCAGCAAGAAGGCGACAGTCCGCCGCTTAATCCCTTGGGGGGTGTTTTTT. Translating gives CASKKATVRRLIPWGVFF.

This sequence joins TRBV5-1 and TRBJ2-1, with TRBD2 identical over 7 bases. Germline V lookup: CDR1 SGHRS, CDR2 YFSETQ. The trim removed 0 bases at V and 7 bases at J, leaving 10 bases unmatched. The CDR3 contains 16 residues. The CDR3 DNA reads TGCGCCAGCAGCTTGGAACCGGCGGGAGTGGAGAATGAGCAGTTCTTC. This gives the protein CASSLEPAGVENEQFF. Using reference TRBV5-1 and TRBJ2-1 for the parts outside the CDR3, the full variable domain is KAGVTQTPRYLIKTRGQQVTLSCSPISGHRSVSWYQQTPGQGLQFLFEYFSETQRNKGNFPGRFSGRQFSNSRSEMNVSTLELGDSALYLCASSLEPAGVENEQFFGPGTRLTVL.

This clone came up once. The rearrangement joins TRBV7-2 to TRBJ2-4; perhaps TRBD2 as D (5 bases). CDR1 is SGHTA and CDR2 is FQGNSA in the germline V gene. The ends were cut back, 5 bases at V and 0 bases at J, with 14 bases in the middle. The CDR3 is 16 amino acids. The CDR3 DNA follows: TGTGCCAGCAGCCCGGGCGGTGGACTAGCCAAAAACATTCAGTACTTC. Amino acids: CASSPGGGLAKNIQYF.

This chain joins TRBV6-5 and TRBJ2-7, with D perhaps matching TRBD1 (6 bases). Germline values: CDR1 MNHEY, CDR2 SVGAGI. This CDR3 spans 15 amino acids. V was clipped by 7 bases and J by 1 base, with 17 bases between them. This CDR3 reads CASKGVTGGSYEQYF. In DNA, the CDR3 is TGTGCCAGCAAGGGGGTTACAGGTGGTTCCTACGAGCAGTACTTC.

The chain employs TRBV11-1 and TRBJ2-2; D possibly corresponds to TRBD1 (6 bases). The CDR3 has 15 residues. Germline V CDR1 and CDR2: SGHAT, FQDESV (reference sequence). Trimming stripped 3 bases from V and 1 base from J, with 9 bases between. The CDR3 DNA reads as TGTGCCAGCAGCTTCTCGACAGGGAACACCGGGGAGCTGTTTTTT. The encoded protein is CASSFSTGNTGELFF.

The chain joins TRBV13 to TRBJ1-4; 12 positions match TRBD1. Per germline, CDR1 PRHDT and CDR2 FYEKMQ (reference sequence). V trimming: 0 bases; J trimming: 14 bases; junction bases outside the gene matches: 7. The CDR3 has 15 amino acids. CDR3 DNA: TGTGCCAGCAGCTTAGGCCGGGACAGGGGGCAGAGCCTGTTTTTT. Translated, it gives CASSLGRDRGQSLFF.

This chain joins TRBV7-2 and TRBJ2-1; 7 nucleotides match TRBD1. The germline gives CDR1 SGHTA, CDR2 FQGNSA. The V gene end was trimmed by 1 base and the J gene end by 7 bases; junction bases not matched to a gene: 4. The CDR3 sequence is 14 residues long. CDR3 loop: CASSLGGQSNEQFF. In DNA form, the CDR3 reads TGTGCCAGCAGCTTAGGGGGACAGTCGAATGAGCAGTTCTTC. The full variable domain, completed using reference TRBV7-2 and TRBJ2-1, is GAGVSQSPSNKVTEKGKDVELRCDPISGHTALYWYRQSLGQGLEFLIYFQGNSAPDKSGLPSDRFSAERTGGSVSTLTIQRTQQEDSAVYLCASSLGGQSNEQFFGPGTRLTVL.

CDR3 coding DNA: TGTGCCAGCAGTGAACCCTATCAGCCCCAGCATTTT. It is translated as CASSEPYQPQHF. The chain uses TRBV6-1 and TRBJ1-5, with D unclear. V was cut by 2 bases and J by 5 bases, with 4 bases left in between. Germline lookup yields CDR1 MNHNS and CDR2 SASEGT. This CDR3 spans 12 amino acids.